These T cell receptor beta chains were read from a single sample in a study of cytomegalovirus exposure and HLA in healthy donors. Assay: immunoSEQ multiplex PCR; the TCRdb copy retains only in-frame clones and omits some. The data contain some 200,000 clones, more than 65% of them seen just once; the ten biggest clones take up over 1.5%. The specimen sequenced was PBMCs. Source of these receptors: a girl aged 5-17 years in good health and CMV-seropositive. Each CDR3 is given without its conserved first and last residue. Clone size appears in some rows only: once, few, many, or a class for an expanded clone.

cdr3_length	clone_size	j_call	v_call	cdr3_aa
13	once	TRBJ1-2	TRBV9	ASSVEAGGLGGYT
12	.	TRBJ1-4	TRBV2	ASSLGTTNEKLF
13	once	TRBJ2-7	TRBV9	ASSVGGGLGYEQY
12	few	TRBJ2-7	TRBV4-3	ASSQDQYSYEQY
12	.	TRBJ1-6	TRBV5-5	ASSRTGQSSPLH
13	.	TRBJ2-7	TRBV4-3	ASRSAWGDPSEQY
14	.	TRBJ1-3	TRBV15	ATSRGQGAAGNTIY
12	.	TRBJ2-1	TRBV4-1	ASSERGGANEQF
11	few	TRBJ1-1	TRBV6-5	ASFEGWDTEAF
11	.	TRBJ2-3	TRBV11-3	ASSLTSTDTQY
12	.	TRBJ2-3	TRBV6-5	ASSPGQGTDTQY
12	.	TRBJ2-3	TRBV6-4	ASSDEGGTDTQY
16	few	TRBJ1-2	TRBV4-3	ASSQDRDRDSEVYGYT
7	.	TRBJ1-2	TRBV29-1	SVNSGYT
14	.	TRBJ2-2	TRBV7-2	ASSWGGGSHTGELF
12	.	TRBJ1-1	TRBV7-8	ASSLNGGGVEAF
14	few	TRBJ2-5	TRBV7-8	ASSLEPTIGLETQY
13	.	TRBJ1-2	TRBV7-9	ASSFTQGSIYGYT
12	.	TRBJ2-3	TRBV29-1	SVDGGERADTQY
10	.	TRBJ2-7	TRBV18	ASSPSSYEQY
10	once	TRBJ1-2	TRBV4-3	ASSRDNYGYT
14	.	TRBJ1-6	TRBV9	ASSVGTGVPNSPLH
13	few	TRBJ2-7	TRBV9	ASSVEASEAYEQY
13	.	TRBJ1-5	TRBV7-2	ASSLQGHSNQPQH
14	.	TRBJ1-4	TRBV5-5	ASSFPGTPTNEKLF
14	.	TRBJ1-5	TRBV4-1	ASSQGEGHSNQPQH
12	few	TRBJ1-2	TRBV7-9	ASSLLTETYGYT
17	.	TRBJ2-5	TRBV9	ASSVASLAGAPGQETQY